These T cell receptor beta chains were read from a single sample in a study of PD-1 blockade in classical Hodgkin lymphoma. Some clones are missing from TCRdb's copy, which holds only in-frame ones; the method was immunoSEQ multiplex PCR. The sample contains about 94,000 clones, approximately 89% of which appear only once. The material sequenced was peripheral blood mononuclear cells (PBMCs), taken before the second cycle of nivolumab. These receptors were taken from a human donor with classical Hodgkin lymphoma. CDR3s include the opening cysteine and the closing phenylalanine or tryptophan. Fields, in order: V gene, CDR3 length, J gene, D gene, clone size, CDR3 protein, CDR3 DNA. D genes are given only for firm matches. Expanded clones get a size class; other rows say once, few or many, or leave the size out.

TRBV30	15	TRBJ2-5	TRBD1	once	CAWSVDRGWGETQYF	TGTGCCTGGAGTGTTGACAGGGGCTGGGGGGAGACCCAGTACTTC
TRBV5-1	15	TRBJ2-5	-	-	CASSQTGLTRETQYF	TGCGCCAGCAGCCAAACAGGACTCACCCGGGAGACCCAGTACTTC
TRBV6-4	13	TRBJ2-5	-	once	CASRERDTKTQYF	TGTGCCAGCAGAGAGAGGGACACGAAGACCCAGTACTTC
TRBV2	11	TRBJ1-1	-	-	CATRVNTEAFF	TGTGCCACCCGAGTGAACACTGAAGCTTTCTTT
TRBV27	15	TRBJ1-5	-	-	CASSLSVGSNQPQHF	TGTGCCAGCAGTTTATCGGTCGGTAGCAATCAGCCCCAGCATTTT
TRBV7-9	17	TRBJ1-6	-	-	CASSSTNRMGSGQALHF	TGTGCCAGCAGCTCCACAAACCGAATGGGATCGGGTCAGGCCCTCCACTTT
TRBV6-1	16	TRBJ2-3	TRBD2	-	CASSEGTGGNTDTQYF	TGTGCCAGCAGTGAAGGTACCGGGGGGAACACAGATACGCAGTATTTT
TRBV5-1	16	TRBJ2-1	TRBD1	few	CASSSGTGGPYNEQFF	TGCGCCAGCAGCTCAGGGACAGGGGGCCCCTACAATGAGCAGTTCTTC
TRBV18	12	TRBJ1-5	-	-	CASREGNQPQHF	TGTGCCAGCAGGGAGGGCAATCAGCCCCAGCATTTT
TRBV4-2	14	TRBJ1-5	TRBD1	-	CASSPGQGLQPQHF	TGTGCCAGCAGCCCAGGACAGGGCCTCCAGCCCCAGCATTTT
TRBV29-1	15	TRBJ2-2	TRBD1	-	CSVRGDRGNTGELFF	TGCAGCGTGAGGGGGGACAGGGGGAACACCGGGGAGCTGTTTTTT
TRBV7-3	14	TRBJ2-1	-	-	CASSLISPPDEQFF	TGTGCCAGCAGCTTAATCTCCCCACCGGATGAGCAGTTCTTC
TRBV27	16	TRBJ2-3	TRBD2	-	CASSLSTSGITDTQYF	TGTGCCAGCAGTTTATCGACTAGCGGCATCACAGATACGCAGTATTTT
TRBV7-2	18	TRBJ2-5	TRBD2	-	CASSFRAGRLAGAVSQYF	TGTGCCAGCAGCTTCCGTGCAGGGCGACTAGCGGGGGCCGTATCCCAGTACTTC
TRBV5-4	13	TRBJ2-1	-	-	CASSLFRGNEQFF	TGTGCCAGCAGCTTGTTTAGGGGTAATGAGCAGTTCTTC
TRBV6-1	14	TRBJ2-3	TRBD1	-	CASSPIRGPGTQYF	TGTGCCAGCAGTCCGATAAGGGGGCCCGGTACGCAGTATTTT
TRBV7-9	11	TRBJ2-7	-	-	CASSSADEQYF	TGTGCCAGCAGCTCAGCCGACGAGCAGTACTTC
TRBV7-6	16	TRBJ1-1	-	-	CASSLEVGSMNTEAFF	TGTGCCAGCAGCTTAGAGGTCGGTTCCATGAACACTGAAGCTTTCTTT
TRBV7-6	11	TRBJ2-5	-	-	CASSVQETQYF	TGTGCCAGCAGCGTTCAAGAGACCCAGTACTTC
TRBV28	14	TRBJ2-1	TRBD2	-	CASSSAGMYNEQFF	TGTGCCAGCAGTTCAGCGGGGATGTACAATGAGCAGTTCTTC
TRBV4-2	14	TRBJ2-3	-	once	CASSQGASTDTQYF	TGTGCCAGCAGCCAAGGGGCTAGCACAGATACGCAGTATTTT